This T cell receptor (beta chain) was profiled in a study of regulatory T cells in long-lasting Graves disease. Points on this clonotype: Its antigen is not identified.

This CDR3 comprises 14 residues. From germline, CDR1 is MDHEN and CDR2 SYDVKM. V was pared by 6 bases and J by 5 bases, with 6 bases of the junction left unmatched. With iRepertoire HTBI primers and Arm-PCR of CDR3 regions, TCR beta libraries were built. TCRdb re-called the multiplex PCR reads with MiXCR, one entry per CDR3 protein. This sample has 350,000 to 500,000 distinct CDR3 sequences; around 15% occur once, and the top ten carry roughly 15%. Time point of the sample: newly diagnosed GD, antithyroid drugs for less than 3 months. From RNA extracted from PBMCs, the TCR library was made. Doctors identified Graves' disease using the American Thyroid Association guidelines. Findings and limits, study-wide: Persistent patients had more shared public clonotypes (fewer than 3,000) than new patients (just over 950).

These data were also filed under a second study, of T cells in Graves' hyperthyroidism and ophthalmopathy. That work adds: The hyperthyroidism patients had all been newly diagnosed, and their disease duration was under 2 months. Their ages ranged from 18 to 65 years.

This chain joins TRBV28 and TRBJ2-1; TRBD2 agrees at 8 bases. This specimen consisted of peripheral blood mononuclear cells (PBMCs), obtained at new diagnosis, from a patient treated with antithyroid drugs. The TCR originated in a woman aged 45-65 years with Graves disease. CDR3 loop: CASSPTSAHNEQFF. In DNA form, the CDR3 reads TGTGCCAGCAGCCCGACTAGCGCCCACAATGAGCAGTTCTTC.